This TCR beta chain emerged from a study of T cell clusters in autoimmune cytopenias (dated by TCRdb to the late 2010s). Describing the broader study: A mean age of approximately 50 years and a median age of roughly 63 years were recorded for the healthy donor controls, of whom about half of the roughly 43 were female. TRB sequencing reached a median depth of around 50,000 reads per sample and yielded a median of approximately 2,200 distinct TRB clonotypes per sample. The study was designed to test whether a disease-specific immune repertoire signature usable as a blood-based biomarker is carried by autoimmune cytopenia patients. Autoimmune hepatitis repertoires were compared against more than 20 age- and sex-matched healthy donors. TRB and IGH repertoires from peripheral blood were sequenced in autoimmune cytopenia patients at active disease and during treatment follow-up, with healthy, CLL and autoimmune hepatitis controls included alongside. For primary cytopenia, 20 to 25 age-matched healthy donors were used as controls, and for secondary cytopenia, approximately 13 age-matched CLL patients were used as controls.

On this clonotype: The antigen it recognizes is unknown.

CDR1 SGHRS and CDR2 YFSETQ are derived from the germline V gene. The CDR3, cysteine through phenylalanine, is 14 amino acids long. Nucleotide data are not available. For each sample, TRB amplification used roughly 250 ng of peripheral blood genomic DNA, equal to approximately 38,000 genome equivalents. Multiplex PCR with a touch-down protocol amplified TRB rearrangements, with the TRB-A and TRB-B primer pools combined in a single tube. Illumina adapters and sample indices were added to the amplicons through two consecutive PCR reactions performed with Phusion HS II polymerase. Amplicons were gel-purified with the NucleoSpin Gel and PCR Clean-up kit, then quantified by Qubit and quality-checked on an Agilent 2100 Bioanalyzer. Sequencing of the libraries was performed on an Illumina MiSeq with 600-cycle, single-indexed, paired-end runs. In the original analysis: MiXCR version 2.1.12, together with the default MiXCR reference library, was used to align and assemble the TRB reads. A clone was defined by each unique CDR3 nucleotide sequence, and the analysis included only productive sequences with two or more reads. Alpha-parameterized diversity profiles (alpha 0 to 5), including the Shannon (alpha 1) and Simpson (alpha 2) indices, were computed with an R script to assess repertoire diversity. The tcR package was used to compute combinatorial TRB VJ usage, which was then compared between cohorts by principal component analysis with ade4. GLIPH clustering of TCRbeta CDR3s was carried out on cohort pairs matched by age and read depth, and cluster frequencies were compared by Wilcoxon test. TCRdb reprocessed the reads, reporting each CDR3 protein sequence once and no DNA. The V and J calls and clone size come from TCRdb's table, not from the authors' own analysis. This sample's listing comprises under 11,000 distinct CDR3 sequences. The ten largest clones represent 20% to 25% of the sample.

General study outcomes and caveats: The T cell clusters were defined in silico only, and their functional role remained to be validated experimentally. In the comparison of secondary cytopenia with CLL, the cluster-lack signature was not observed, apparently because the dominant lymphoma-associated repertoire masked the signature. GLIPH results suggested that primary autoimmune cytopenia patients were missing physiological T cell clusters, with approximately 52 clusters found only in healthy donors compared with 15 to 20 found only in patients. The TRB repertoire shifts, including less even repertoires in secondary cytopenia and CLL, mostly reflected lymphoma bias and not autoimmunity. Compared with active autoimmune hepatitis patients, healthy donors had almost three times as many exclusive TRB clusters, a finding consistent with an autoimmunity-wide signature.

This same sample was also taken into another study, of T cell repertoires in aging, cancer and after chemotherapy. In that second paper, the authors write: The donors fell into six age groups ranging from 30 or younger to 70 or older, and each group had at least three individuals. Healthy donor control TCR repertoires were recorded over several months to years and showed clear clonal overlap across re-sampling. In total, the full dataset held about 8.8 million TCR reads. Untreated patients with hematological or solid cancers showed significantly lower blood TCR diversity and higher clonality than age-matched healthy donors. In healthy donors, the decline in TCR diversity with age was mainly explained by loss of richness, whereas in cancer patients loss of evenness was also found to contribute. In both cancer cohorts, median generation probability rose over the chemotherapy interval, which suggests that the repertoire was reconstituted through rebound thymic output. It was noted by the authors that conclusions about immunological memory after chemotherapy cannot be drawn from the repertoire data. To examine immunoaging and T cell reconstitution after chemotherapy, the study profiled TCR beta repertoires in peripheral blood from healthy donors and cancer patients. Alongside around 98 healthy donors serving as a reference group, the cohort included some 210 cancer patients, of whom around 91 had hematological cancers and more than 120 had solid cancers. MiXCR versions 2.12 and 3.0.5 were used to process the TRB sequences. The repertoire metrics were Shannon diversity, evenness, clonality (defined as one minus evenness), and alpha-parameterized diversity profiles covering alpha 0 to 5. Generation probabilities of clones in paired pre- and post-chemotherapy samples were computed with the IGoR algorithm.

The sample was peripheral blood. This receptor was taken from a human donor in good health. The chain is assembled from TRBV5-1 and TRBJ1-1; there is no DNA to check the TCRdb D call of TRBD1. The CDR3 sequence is CASSFEVGGTEAFF.